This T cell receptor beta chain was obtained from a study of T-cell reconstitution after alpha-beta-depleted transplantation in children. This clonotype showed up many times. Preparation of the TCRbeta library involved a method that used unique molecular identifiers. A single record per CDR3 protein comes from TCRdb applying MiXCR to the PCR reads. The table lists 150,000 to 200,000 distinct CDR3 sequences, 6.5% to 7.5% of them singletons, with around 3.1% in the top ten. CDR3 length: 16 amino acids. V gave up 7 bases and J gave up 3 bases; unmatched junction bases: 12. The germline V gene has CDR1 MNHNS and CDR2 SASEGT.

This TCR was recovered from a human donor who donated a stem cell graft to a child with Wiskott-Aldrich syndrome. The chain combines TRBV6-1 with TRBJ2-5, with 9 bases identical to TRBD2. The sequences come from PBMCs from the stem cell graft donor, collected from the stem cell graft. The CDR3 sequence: CASKDSGGTKKETQYF. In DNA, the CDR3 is TGTGCCAGCAAAGATAGCGGGGGTACCAAAAAAGAGACCCAGTACTTC.